These T cell receptor beta chains were read from a single sample in a study of T-cell reconstitution after alpha-beta-depleted transplantation in children. Each CDR3 protein gets one entry after TCRdb re-called the PCR reads with MiXCR. The data contain about 540,000 distinct CDR3 sequences, 15% to 20% of them singletons. Sequences were derived from PBMCs from the stem cell graft donor, sampled from the stem cell graft. The receptor source for this set is a human donor who donated a stem cell graft to a child with acute lymphoblastic leukemia. Each CDR3 is given with its conserved first and last residue. A D gene is named only where the DNA matches it firmly. Size is stated for part of the rows, as once, few or many counts, or as a class when the clone is expanded.

V gene	clone size	J gene	D gene	CDR3 DNA	CDR3 protein
TRBV12-3/TRBV12-4	once	TRBJ1-5	.	TGTGCCAGCAGTTTATATGGGGTCGGTAATCAGCCCCAGCATTTT	CASSLYGVGNQPQHF
TRBV10-3	.	TRBJ2-7	.	TGTGCCATCAGTGGCGACTCAGACGAGCAGTACTTC	CAISGDSDEQYF
TRBV24-1	.	TRBJ2-1	TRBD1	TGTGCCACCAGTGATTTGCTAGGACAGGGGCACAATGAGCAGTTCTTC	CATSDLLGQGHNEQFF
TRBV7-6	.	TRBJ2-3	.	TGTGCCAGCAGCTTAGATCCCGAGAGCACAGATACGCAGTATTTT	CASSLDPESTDTQYF
TRBV6-5	few	TRBJ2-4	TRBD1	TGTGCCAGCAGTTACGCACAGGGGGCGCGAGGGGACATTCAGTACTTC	CASSYAQGARGDIQYF
TRBV7-8	.	TRBJ1-2	.	TGTGCCAGCAGCTCTCGCGGGACAACCAGAGCCCTCAACTATGGCTACACCTTC	CASSSRGTTRALNYGYTF
TRBV3-1	.	TRBJ2-7	.	TGTGCCAGCTCCCAAGGGGCGGGGTTGACCTACGAGCAGTACTTC	CASSQGAGLTYEQYF
TRBV18	.	TRBJ1-2	.	TGTGCCAGCTCACCGAGGGCAGGGGCAGATGGCTACACCTTC	CASSPRAGADGYTF
TRBV12-3/TRBV12-4	many	TRBJ1-1	.	TGTGCCAGCTCTACCCGGGGCAGTGTGAACACTGAAGCTTTCTTT	CASSTRGSVNTEAFF
TRBV5-1	.	TRBJ2-5	TRBD1	TGCGCCAGCAGCTTGCGAGAAAGACAGGGAAGGGAGACCCAGTACTTC	CASSLRERQGRETQYF
TRBV12-3/TRBV12-4	.	TRBJ2-2	.	TGTGCCAGCAGTTTAAGCTCCCCTAATCCCCAGACCACCGGGGAGCTGTTTTTT	CASSLSSPNPQTTGELFF
TRBV7-6	.	TRBJ1-5	.	TGTGCCAGCAGCTTAGGATTGACGGCGGGTCGCAATCAGCCCCAGCATTTT	CASSLGLTAGRNQPQHF